This TCR beta chain was sequenced for a study of long-term antiretroviral therapy in people with HIV. Study outcomes and limitations: HIV repertoires showed narrower CDR3 length ranges than controls. Clones showing expansion before ART dominated the repertoire at all time points.

V was pared by 5 bases and J by 3 bases, with 20 bases between. This CDR3 region has 16 residues. Germline values: CDR1 LNHDA, CDR2 SQIVND (reference sequence). Concerning this clone itself: What it recognizes is unknown.

Every one of the participants with HIV received treatment in the United States. This was the immunoSEQ v3.0 assay at survey level. Measured with immunoSEQ multiplex PCR; TCRdb has only the in-frame clones, and not every one. The sample holds some 31,000 clones; more than 95% are singletons and the top ten take less than 3%. The chain recombines TRBV19 with TRBJ2-7; perhaps TRBD2 as D (6 bases). The source was unsorted PBMCs, collected 6.9 years after starting antiretroviral therapy. The origin of this receptor is a young man with HIV. DNA of the CDR3: TGTGCCAGTAGTCCCCCATCGGTAGCGGATCACTACGAGCAGTACTTC. Translating it yields CASSPPSVADHYEQYF.